This T cell receptor (beta chain) emerged from a study of blood T cell repertoires in COVID-19 (dated by TCRdb to 2018 to 2020). For the study in its entirety: Samples covering the acute and convalescent phases of COVID-19 were provided by collaborators in the United States, Italy and Spain. The prospective study material was composed of cDNA or gDNA derived from T cells, B-cell-depleted T cells, or PBMCs. The dataset comprised deeply sampled blood TCRbeta repertoires from subjects exposed to, actively infected with, or recovered from COVID-19. The repertoires were released in a freely available public database intended as a resource for research on the immune response to SARS-CoV-2. The samples were drawn from two sources: the first 160 participants of the ongoing ImmuneRACE study, and fewer than 1,500 subjects contributed by 6 global collaborators. Nearly every sample came with metadata listing a de-identified subject ID, COVID-19 status, age in years and sex. Where available, HLA class I and class II types were obtained from metadata supplied by the sample provider rather than from assay-based typing. Broad study findings and their caveats: The quantity of clinical and demographic metadata differed by source and by participant and was supplied without curation.

TCRbeta CDR3 regions were amplified from genomic DNA using the immunoSEQ Assay, a bias-controlled multiplex PCR. Regarding the original processing steps: The number of nucleated cells in each sample was estimated by amplification of reference gene primers within the assay. To quantify the absolute abundance of each unique TCRbeta CDR3 rearrangement, sequence reads were collapsed and filtered. For each sample, productive Simpson clonality was calculated as the square root of Simpson's diversity index across productive rearrangements. TCRdb's version of the immuneACCESS table is confined to in-frame rearrangements and falls short of the full clone set. An unresolved V gene accounts for under half of the shortfall where checked; the remainder is of unknown origin. V and J calls and clone size are those listed in that table; D and trimming were worked out from the DNA. The sample profile shows almost 400,000 clones; roughly 91% of them were found once. The top ten constitute around 1.7% of the sample.

Participants in the prospective study were aged 18 to 89 years, lived in under 30 United States geographic areas, and enrolled through a virtual design. In the prospective study, cohorts were assigned on the basis of participant-reported clinical history obtained from a screening survey and a study questionnaire. Recovered participants in ImmuneRACE Cohort 3 were defined as having two consecutive negative NP/OP PCR tests, clearance from a healthcare professional, or resolution of symptoms. In the prospective study, whole blood, serum and a nasopharyngeal or oropharyngeal swab were collected from each participant by mobile phlebotomists. Additional blood draws and questionnaires over an approximately two-month period could optionally be provided by prospective study participants. Prospective study blood samples were shipped either frozen or at room temperature before DNA extraction. This clone was detected once. The antigen this receptor binds is unknown. The record has no base qualities; no much larger clone is one base away.

From the cysteine through the phenylalanine, the CDR3 covers 13 amino acids. Of all the DNA, just the CDR3 is kept, 39 bases in frame from base 1. Clipping removes 4 bases from V and 8 bases from J, with 10 as the unmatched junction base count. Looking up the germline V gene (reference sequence) yields CDR1 GTSNPN and CDR2 SVGIG. Input material: PBMCs or T cells enriched from blood (not recorded which). The chain is assembled from TRBV30 and TRBJ1-2, with TRBD1 identical over 7 junction bases. This TCR was sampled from a woman under 40 who had recovered from COVID-19. The sequenced DNA: TGTGCCTGGACCAGACAGGGTCCGGGGGGCTACACCTTC. The encoded protein is CAWTRQGPGGYTF.